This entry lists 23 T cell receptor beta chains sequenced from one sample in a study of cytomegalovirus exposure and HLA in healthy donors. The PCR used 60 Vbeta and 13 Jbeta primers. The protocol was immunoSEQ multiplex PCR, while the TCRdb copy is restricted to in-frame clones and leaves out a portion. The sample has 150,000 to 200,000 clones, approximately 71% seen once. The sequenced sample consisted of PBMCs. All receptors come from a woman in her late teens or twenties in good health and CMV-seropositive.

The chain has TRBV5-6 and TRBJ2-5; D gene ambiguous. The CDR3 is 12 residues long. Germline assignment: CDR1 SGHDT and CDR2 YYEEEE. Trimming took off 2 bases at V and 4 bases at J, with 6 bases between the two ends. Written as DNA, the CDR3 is TGTGCCAGCAGCTTAGCCTCAGAGACCCAGTACTTC. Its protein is CASSLASETQYF. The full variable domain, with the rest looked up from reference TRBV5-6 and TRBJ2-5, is DAGVTQSPTHLIKTRGQQVTLRCSPKSGHDTVSWYQQALGQGPQFIFQYYEEEERQRGNFPDRFSGHQFPNYSSELNVNALLLGDSALYLCASSLASETQYFGPGTRLLVL.

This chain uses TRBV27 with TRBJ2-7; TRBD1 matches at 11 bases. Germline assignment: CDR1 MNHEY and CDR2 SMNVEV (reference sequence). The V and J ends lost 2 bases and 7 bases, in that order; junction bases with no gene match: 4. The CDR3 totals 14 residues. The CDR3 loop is CASSLGQGAGEQYF. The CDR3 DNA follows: TGTGCCAGCAGTTTAGGACAGGGGGCGGGGGAGCAGTACTTC.

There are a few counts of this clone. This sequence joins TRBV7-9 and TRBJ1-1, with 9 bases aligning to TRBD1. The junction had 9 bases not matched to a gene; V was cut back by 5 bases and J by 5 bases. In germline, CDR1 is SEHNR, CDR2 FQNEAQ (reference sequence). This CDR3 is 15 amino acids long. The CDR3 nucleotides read TGTGCCAGCAGCGAGTACAGGGGGCGGGAGACTGAAGCTTTCTTT. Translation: CASSEYRGRETEAFF.

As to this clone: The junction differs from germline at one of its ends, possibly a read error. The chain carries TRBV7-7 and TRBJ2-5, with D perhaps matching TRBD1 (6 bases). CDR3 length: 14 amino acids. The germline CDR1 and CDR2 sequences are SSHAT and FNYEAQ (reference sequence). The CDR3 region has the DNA TGTGCTAGCAGCCTTACCCAGGGGCAAGAGACCCAGTACTTC. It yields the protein CASSLTQGQETQYF.

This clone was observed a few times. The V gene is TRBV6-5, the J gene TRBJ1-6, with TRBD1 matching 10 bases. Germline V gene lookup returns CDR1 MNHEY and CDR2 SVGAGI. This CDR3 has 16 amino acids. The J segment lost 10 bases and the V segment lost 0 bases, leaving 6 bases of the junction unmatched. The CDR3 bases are TGTGCCAGCAGTTACTCGGGACAGGGGCTACGGTCACCCCTCCACTTT. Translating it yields CASSYSGQGLRSPLHF.

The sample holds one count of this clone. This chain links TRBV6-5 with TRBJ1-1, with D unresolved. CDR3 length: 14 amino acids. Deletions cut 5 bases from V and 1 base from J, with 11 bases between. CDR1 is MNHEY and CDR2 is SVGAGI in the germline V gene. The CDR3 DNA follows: TGTGCCAGCAGTAAGCTGACAAGGAACACTGAAGCTTTCTTT. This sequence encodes CASSKLTRNTEAFF.

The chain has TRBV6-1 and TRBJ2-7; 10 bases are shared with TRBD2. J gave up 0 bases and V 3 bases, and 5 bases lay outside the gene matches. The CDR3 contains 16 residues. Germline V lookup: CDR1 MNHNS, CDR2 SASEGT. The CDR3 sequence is CASSDRTSGTSYEQYF. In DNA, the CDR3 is TGTGCCAGCAGTGATCGGACTAGCGGTACCTCCTACGAGCAGTACTTC.

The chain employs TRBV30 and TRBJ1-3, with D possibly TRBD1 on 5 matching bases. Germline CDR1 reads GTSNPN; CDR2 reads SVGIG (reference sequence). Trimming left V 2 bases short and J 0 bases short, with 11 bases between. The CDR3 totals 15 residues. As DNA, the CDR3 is TGTGCCTGGAGTCGGGGGTACGACTCTGGAAACACCATATATTTT. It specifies CAWSRGYDSGNTIYF.

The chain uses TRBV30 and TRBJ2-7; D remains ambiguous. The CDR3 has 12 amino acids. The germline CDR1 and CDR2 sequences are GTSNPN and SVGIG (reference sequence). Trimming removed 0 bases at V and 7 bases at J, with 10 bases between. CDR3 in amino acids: CAWSVRSNEQYF. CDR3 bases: TGTGCCTGGAGTGTACGAAGCAATGAGCAGTACTTC.

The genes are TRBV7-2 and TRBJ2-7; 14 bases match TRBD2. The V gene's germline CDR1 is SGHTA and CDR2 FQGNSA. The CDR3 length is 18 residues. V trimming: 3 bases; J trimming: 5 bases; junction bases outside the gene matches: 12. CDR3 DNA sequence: TGTGCCAGCAGCTTCCTCACCGGGACTAGCGGGAGTGGGCACGAGCAGTACTTC. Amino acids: CASSFLTGTSGSGHEQYF.

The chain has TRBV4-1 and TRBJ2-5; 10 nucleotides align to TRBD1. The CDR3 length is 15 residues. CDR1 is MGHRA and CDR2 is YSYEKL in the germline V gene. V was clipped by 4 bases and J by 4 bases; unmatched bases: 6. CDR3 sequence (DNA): TGCGCCAGCAGCCCCGGGACAGGGGTAGTAGAGACCCAGTACTTC. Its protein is CASSPGTGVVETQYF.

The CDR3: CATSRGQPTGETQYF. The CDR3 coding sequence is TGTGCCACCAGCAGGGGACAGCCGACGGGGGAGACCCAGTACTTC. V is TRBV15 and J is TRBJ2-5; TRBD1 matches 7 bases. Germline values: CDR1 LNHNV, CDR2 YYDKDF (reference sequence). The junction had 9 bases not matched to a gene; V was cut back by 3 bases and J by 5 bases. This CDR3 is built from 15 residues.

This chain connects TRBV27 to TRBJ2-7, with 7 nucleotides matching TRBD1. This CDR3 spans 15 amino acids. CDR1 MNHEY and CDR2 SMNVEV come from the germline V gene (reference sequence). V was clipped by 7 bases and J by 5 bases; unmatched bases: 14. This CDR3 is CASNSPGQNMHEQYF. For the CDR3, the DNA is TGTGCCAGCAATTCCCCGGGACAGAATATGCACGAGCAGTACTTC.

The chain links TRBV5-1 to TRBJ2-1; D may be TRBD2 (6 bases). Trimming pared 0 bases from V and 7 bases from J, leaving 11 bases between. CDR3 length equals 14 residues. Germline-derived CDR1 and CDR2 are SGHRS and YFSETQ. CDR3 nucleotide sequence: TGCGCCAGCAGCTTGGCGGCTAGCGTTAATGAGCAGTTCTTC. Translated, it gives CASSLAASVNEQFF.

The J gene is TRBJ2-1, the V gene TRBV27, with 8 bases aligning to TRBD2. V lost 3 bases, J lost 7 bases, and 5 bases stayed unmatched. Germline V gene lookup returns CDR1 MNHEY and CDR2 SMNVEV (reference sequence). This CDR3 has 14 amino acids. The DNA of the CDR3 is TGTGCCAGCAGTTTTTGGGCGGGAGGTAATGAGCAGTTCTTC. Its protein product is CASSFWAGGNEQFF.

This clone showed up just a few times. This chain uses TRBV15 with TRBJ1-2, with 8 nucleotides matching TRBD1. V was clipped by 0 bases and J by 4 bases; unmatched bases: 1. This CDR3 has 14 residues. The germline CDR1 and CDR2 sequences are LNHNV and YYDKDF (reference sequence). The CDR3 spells CATSRDQGAYGYTF. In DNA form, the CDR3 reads TGTGCCACCAGCAGAGATCAGGGGGCCTATGGCTACACCTTC.

The CDR3 nucleotides are TGTGCCAGCTCCCCTAGCGGGAAATCCTACGAGCAGTACTTC. Protein: CASSPSGKSYEQYF. The chain links TRBV2 to TRBJ2-7; TRBD2 aligns across 9 bases. This CDR3 region has 14 residues. The germline CDR1 and CDR2 sequences are SNHLY and FYNNEI. The junction had 6 bases not matched to a gene; V was cut back by 8 bases and J by 1 base.

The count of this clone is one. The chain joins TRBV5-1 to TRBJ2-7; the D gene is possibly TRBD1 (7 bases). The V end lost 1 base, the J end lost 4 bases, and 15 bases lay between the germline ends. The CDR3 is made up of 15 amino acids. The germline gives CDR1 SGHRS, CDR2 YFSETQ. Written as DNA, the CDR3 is TGCGCCAGCAGCTTGCTGCAGGAGGGGGCTTACGAGCAGTACTTC. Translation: CASSLLQEGAYEQYF.

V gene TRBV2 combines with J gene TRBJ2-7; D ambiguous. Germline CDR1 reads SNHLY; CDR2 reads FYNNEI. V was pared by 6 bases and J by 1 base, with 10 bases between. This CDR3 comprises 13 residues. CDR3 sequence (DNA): TGTGCCAGCAGCGCCGATCTATCCTACGAGCAGTACTTC. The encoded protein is CASSADLSYEQYF.

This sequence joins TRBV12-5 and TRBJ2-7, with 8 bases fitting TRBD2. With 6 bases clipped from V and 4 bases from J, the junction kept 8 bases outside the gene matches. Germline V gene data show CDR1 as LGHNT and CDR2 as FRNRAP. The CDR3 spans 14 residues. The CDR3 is CASGPTGTSYEQYF. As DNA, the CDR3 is TGTGCTAGTGGCCCCACCGGGACTAGTTACGAGCAGTACTTC.

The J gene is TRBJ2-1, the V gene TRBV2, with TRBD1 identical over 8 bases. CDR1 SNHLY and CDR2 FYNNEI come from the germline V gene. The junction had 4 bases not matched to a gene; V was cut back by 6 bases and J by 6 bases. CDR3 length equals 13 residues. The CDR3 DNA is TGTGCCAGCAGCAGGGGGCAGGGCAATGAGCAGTTCTTC. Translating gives CASSRGQGNEQFF. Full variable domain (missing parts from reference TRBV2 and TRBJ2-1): EPEVTQTPSHQVTQMGQEVILRCVPISNHLYFYWYRQILGQKVEFLVSFYNNEISEKSEIFDDQFSVERPDGSNFTLKIRSTKLEDSAMYFCASSRGQGNEQFFGPGTRLTVL.

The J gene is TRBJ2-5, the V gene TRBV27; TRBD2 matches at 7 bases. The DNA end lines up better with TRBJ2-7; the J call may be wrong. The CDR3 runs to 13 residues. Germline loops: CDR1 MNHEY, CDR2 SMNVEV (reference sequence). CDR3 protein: CASSLRGNYEQYF. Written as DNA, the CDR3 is TGTGCCAGCAGTTTGCGGGGGAACTACGAGCAGTACTTC.

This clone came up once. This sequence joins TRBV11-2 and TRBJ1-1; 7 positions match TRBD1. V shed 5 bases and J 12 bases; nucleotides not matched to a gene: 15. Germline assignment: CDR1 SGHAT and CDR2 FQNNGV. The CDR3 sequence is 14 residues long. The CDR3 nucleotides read TGTGCCAGCAGCCCCGGAGGGTCGACAGGGAATTCTTTCTTT. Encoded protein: CASSPGGSTGNSFF. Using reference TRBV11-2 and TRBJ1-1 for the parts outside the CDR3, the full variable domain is EAGVAQSPRYKIIEKRQSVAFWCNPISGHATLYWYQQILGQGPKLLIQFQNNGVVDDSQLPKDRFSAERLKGVDSTLKIQPAKLEDSAVYLCASSPGGSTGNSFFGQGTRLTVV.